Shown below are 20 T cell receptor beta chains from a single sample sequenced in a study of early T cells in non-severe SARS-CoV-2 infection. TCRdb re-called the 5' RACE reads through MiXCR, storing one row per CDR3 protein. Among about 80,000 distinct CDR3 sequences listed, about 5% were seen once. The material was whole blood, obtained at baseline. All receptors derive from an adult who was a healthcare worker with PCR-confirmed SARS-CoV-2 infection or an uninfected control (not recorded which).

In this sample, this clonotype turned up many times. CDR3 loop: CASSLGGRVRKEYEQYF. Written as DNA, the CDR3 is TGTGCCAGCAGCTTAGGTGGACGGGTGAGGAAAGAATACGAGCAGTACTTC. The chain is built from TRBV7-9 and TRBJ2-7; D ambiguous. The germline CDR1 and CDR2 sequences are SEHNR and FQNEAQ (reference sequence). Trimming removed 1 base from V and 4 bases from J, with 20 bases in between. There are 17 residues in the CDR3. Full variable domain (outside the CDR3, taken from reference TRBV7-9 and TRBJ2-7): DTGVSQNPRHKITKRGQNVTFRCDPISEHNRLYWYRQTLGQGPEFLTYFQNEAQLEKSRLLSDRFSAERPKGSFSTLEIQRTEQGDSAMYLCASSLGGRVRKEYEQYFGPGTRLTVT.

This clonotype came up many times. The chain joins TRBV19 to TRBJ2-6; no reliable D call. The germline gives CDR1 LNHDA, CDR2 SQIVND (reference sequence). This CDR3 comprises 12 residues. Trimming left V 7 bases short and J 1 base short, with 2 bases between. In DNA form, the CDR3 reads TGTGCCAGTACTTCTGGGGCCAACGTCCTGACTTTC. Translated: CASTSGANVLTF.

This chain connects TRBV2 to TRBJ1-1; a weak D match, TRBD1 (5 bases). V was shortened by 9 bases and J by 6 bases, with 20 bases between the two germline ends. CDR3 length: 14 residues. The germline V gene encodes CDR1 SNHLY and CDR2 FYNNEI. Here the CDR3 reads CARQEGSSIPEAFF. The CDR3 DNA sequence: TGTGCCAGACAGGAGGGGAGTAGCATCCCTGAAGCTTTCTTT.

This clonotype was observed a handful of times. The DNA for the CDR3 is TGTGCCAGCAGCTGGACCGACTTCAATGAGCAGTTCTTC. Encoded protein: CASSWTDFNEQFF. The chain combines TRBV7-9 with TRBJ2-1; D is ambiguous. There are 13 residues in the CDR3. Trimming left V 4 bases short and J 6 bases short, with 10 bases between. CDR1 is SEHNR, CDR2 FQNEAQ, per germline (reference sequence).

This clonotype was counted between two and nine times. V usage is TRBV28 and J usage is TRBJ2-1, with TRBD1 identical over 7 bases. The germline gives CDR1 MDHEN, CDR2 SYDVKM. CDR3 length equals 14 residues. J was trimmed by 3 bases and V by 8 bases; bases with no gene match: 7. CDR3 coding DNA: TGTGCCAGCGCTAAGGGGGCAAGCTACAATGAGCAGTTCTTC. Protein: CASAKGASYNEQFF.

This clonotype appeared many times. CDR3 protein: CASSGGLAGTEAFF. The CDR3 DNA reads TGTGCCAGCAGCGGGGGGTTGGCGGGCACTGAAGCTTTCTTT. J is TRBJ1-1 and V is TRBV4-2; a weak D match, TRBD1 (5 bases). CDR1 and CDR2 from the germline V gene are LGHNA and YNFKEQ. The CDR3 covers 14 residues. The V end lost 5 bases, the J end lost 4 bases, and 14 bases lay between the germline ends.

This clonotype was seen many times. The V call is TRBV28, the J call TRBJ1-6, with TRBD1 as a possible D gene (6 bases). Germline CDR1 is MDHEN and CDR2 is SYDVKM. The CDR3 contains 14 residues. Trimming removed 6 bases at V and 9 bases at J, with 15 bases between. In DNA, the CDR3 is TGTGCCAGCAGCCCCACAGGGTTGGGTTCACCCCTCCACTTT. The encoded protein is CASSPTGLGSPLHF.

The chain is built from TRBV7-6 and TRBJ2-7, with 9 bases lining up with TRBD1. The CDR3 covers 14 residues. Germline CDR1 and CDR2: SGHVS and FNYEAQ. V was pared by 5 bases and J by 2 bases, with 4 bases of the junction left unmatched. CDR3 in amino acids: CASSPWTGAYEQYF. DNA of the CDR3: TGTGCCAGCAGCCCCTGGACAGGGGCCTACGAGCAGTACTTC.

This clonotype was recorded many times. For the CDR3, the DNA is TGTGCCAGCAGTGTGACTAGCGATCGGGGCAATGAGCAGTTCTTC. It translates to CASSVTSDRGNEQFF. The chain carries TRBV25-1 and TRBJ2-1; 8 bases are shared with TRBD2. The CDR3 sequence is 15 residues long. Germline V gives CDR1 MGHDK, CDR2 SYGVNS. With 4 bases clipped from V and 6 bases from J, the junction kept 8 bases outside the gene matches.

This clonotype was recorded a few times. The V call is TRBV11-1, the J call TRBJ2-7; maybe TRBD1 (6 bases). CDR1 is SGHAT, CDR2 FQDESV, per germline (reference sequence). The CDR3 has 13 amino acids. Trimming cost V 5 bases and J 6 bases, with 14 bases left between them. The CDR3 loop reads CASSPQQGREQYF. Here the CDR3 DNA reads TGTGCCAGCAGCCCCCAACAGGGACGCGAGCAGTACTTC.

This clonotype was detected many times. The genes are TRBV7-9 and TRBJ1-2; D gene unclear. The V end lost 3 bases, the J end lost 6 bases, and 20 bases lay between the germline ends. The CDR3 has 16 amino acids. Germline V CDR1 and CDR2: SEHNR, FQNEAQ (reference sequence). CDR3 sequence (DNA): TGTGCCAGCAGCTTTTATCCAAGGAGCCACTTTGATGGCTACACCTTC. Translation gives CASSFYPRSHFDGYTF. The whole variable domain, filled in from reference TRBV7-9 and TRBJ1-2, reads DTGVSQNPRHKITKRGQNVTFRCDPISEHNRLYWYRQTLGQGPEFLTYFQNEAQLEKSRLLSDRFSAERPKGSFSTLEIQRTEQGDSAMYLCASSFYPRSHFDGYTFGSGTRLTVV.

This clonotype appeared many times. V is TRBV2 and J is TRBJ2-3, with D possibly TRBD1 on 5 matching bases. The germline CDR1 and CDR2 sequences are SNHLY and FYNNEI. The V end lost 4 bases, the J end lost 4 bases, and 6 bases lay between the germline ends. The CDR3 contains 12 residues. The CDR3 protein is CASSGGSDTQYF. The CDR3 DNA follows: TGTGCCAGCAGTGGGGGCTCAGATACGCAGTATTTT.

Ten or more counts support this clonotype. The gene calls are TRBV6-5 and TRBJ1-2; D gene ambiguous. Trimming stripped 2 bases from V and 2 bases from J, with 6 bases between. Germline CDR1 and CDR2: MNHEY and SVGAGI. CDR3 length equals 13 residues. The CDR3 DNA reads TGTGCCAGCAGTTACGGCAGAAACTATGGCTACACCTTC. Its protein is CASSYGRNYGYTF.

This clonotype has a count of ten or more. This sequence joins TRBV18 and TRBJ1-5, with D possibly TRBD1 on 5 matching bases. Trimming stripped 5 bases from V and 8 bases from J, with 13 bases between. The CDR3 spans 13 residues. Germline CDR1 and CDR2: KGHSH and LQKENI. CDR3 amino acids: CASSELTQEPQHF. The DNA for the CDR3 is TGTGCCAGCTCAGAGCTTACACAGGAGCCCCAGCATTTT. The full variable domain, in which reference TRBV18 and TRBJ1-5 provide the parts outside the CDR3, is NAGVMQNPRHLVRRRGQEARLRCSPMKGHSHVYWYRQLPEEGLKFMVYLQKENIIDESGMPKERFSAEFPKEGPSILRIQQVVRGDSAAYFCASSELTQEPQHFGDGTRLSIL.

This clonotype has a count of ten or more. The rearrangement joins TRBV20-1 to TRBJ2-7; 7 nucleotides match TRBD2. Looked up from germline, CDR1 is DFQATT and CDR2 is SNEGSKA (reference sequence). CDR3 size: 11 residues. The CDR3 reads CRAGSPLEQYF. As DNA, the CDR3 is TGCAGAGCGGGGTCCCCCCTCGAGCAGTACTTC.

CDR3 sequence reads: CASSYSAGGPGEQYF. The CDR3 DNA sequence: TGTGCCAGCAGTTACTCGGCGGGAGGGCCGGGCGAGCAGTACTTC. The gene calls are TRBV6-5 and TRBJ2-7, with 9 nucleotides matching TRBD2. From germline, CDR1 is MNHEY and CDR2 SVGAGI. The V and J ends lost 0 bases and 6 bases, in that order; junction bases with no gene match: 6. The CDR3 sequence is 15 residues long.

This chain connects TRBV2 to TRBJ2-7, with D perhaps matching TRBD2 (6 bases). CDR1 and CDR2 (germline): SNHLY, FYNNEI. V was shortened by 6 bases and J by 7 bases, with 16 bases between the two germline ends. The CDR3 runs 13 residues. In nucleotides, the CDR3 is TGTGCCAGCAGCCCTAGCGCGGCGGGGGAGCAGTACTTC. The encoded protein is CASSPSAAGEQYF.

The table lists this clonotype with many counts. The V and J genes are TRBV20-1 and TRBJ1-5; TRBD1 matches 11 bases. The CDR3 extends over 15 amino acids. Germline assignment: CDR1 DFQATT and CDR2 SNEGSKA (reference sequence). Trimming took 3 bases from V and 6 from J; bases not matched to a gene: 7. CDR3 nucleotide sequence: TGCAGTGCTAGGCGTGGGACAGGGGGTCCTCAGCCCCAGCATTTT. As protein: CSARRGTGGPQPQHF.

This clonotype was observed at least ten times. The chain has TRBV7-2 and TRBJ1-1; D is ambiguous. The CDR3 is 15 residues long. Germline CDR1 and CDR2: SGHTA and FQGNSA. V shed 5 bases and J shed 3 bases, with 16 bases lying between them. The CDR3 sequence is CASSPDAFLHTEAFF. The CDR3 DNA follows: TGTGCCAGCAGCCCGGACGCGTTCCTACACACTGAAGCTTTCTTT.

This clonotype was picked up many times. The chain combines TRBV7-2 with TRBJ2-7, with a tentative D call TRBD2 (6 bases). The V end was cut by 3 bases, the J end by 2 bases, with 11 bases between. Per germline, CDR1 SGHTA and CDR2 FQGNSA. This CDR3 region has 14 residues. In nucleotides, the CDR3 is TGTGCCAGCAGCTTGCAGGGAGGCCCCTACGAGCAGTACTTC. Residues: CASSLQGGPYEQYF.